Each of the 17 T cell receptor beta chains below was sequenced from the same sample in a study of T cells in Graves' hyperthyroidism and ophthalmopathy (dated by TCRdb to about 2019). The library relied on multiplex PCR. The run used an Illumina HiSeq 2000. The TCR beta CDR3 regions were amplified from RNA transcripts. The first round of RT-PCR for the TCR CDR3 was performed with the HTBI primer set and the Qiagen OneStep RT-PCR kit. Using fastp trimming at Q25 and MiXCR clonotype assembly, TCRdb reanalyzed the public sequencing data and kept in-frame beta chains. Rows are unified per CDR3 protein, each entry keeping the most common DNA and genes. The sample yields roughly 600,000 distinct CDR3 sequences; 13% to 15% were counted once. The top ten clones comprise approximately 12% of the sample. Sequenced material: blood. The receptors here all came from a woman between 45 and 60 years old with Graves' ophthalmopathy.

In the case of this clonotype: The junction departs from germline at one end; a sequencing error may be responsible. The rearrangement joins TRBV7-8 to TRBJ1-5, with a tentative D call TRBD1 (5 bases). CDR3 length equals 17 residues. CDR1 is SGHVS, CDR2 FQNEAQ, per germline. The CDR3 spells CASSIVSPGGATQSQHF. As DNA, the CDR3 is TGTGCCAGCAGCATAGTTTCCCCCGGTGGGGCCACTCAGTCCCAGCATTTT. The entire variable domain, with the rest obtained from reference TRBV7-8 and TRBJ1-5, is as follows: GAGVSQSPRYKVAKRGQDVALRCDPISGHVSLFWYQQALGQGPEFLTYFQNEAQLDKSGLPSDRFFAERPEGSVSTLKIQRTQQEDSAVYLCASSIVSPGGATQSQHFGDGTRLSIL.

This sequence joins TRBV2 and TRBJ1-2; D is perhaps TRBD1 (6 bases). Germline CDR1 reads SNHLY; CDR2 reads FYNNEI. CDR3 length: 14 amino acids. V was cut by 5 bases and J by 8 bases, with 18 bases left in between. The CDR3 is CASSTDRHVYGYTF. CDR3 DNA: TGTGCCAGCAGTACAGACAGGCACGTTTACGGCTACACCTTC.

Many counts were recorded for this clonotype. The chain joins TRBV20-1 to TRBJ1-2; D is ambiguous. The germline gives CDR1 DFQATT, CDR2 SNEGSKA (reference sequence). CDR3 length: 16 amino acids. The ends were cut back, 6 bases at V and 3 bases at J, with 23 bases in the middle. The CDR3 loop is CSAGRAGFGVDYGYTF. CDR3 in DNA: TGCAGTGCGGGGAGGGCCGGGTTCGGGGTCGACTATGGCTACACCTTC.

This clonotype has ten or more counts. V is TRBV7-9 and J is TRBJ2-5; 10 bases align to TRBD2. With V trimmed by 2 bases and J by 3 bases, 3 bases remained unmatched. The germline gives CDR1 SEHNR, CDR2 FQNEAQ (reference sequence). The CDR3 contains 15 residues. The DNA for the CDR3 is TGTGCCAGCAGCTTATGGCTAGCGGGGGAAGAGACCCAGTACTTC. Amino acids: CASSLWLAGEETQYF.

The chain recombines TRBV24-1 with TRBJ2-1; 10 bases map to TRBD2. The CDR3 runs 17 residues. Per the germline V gene, CDR1 is KGHDR and CDR2 is SFDVKD. J gave up 7 bases and V 7 bases, and 15 bases lay outside the gene matches. CDR3 protein: CATSRSRGASGGNEQFF. The CDR3, as DNA: TGTGCCACCAGCCGTTCGCGAGGGGCTAGCGGGGGTAATGAGCAGTTCTTC.

This clonotype occurred many times. The V and J genes are TRBV7-2 and TRBJ2-3, with 10 bases fitting TRBD2. This CDR3 region has 17 residues. V was clipped by 1 base and J by 5 bases; unmatched bases: 9. Per the germline V gene, CDR1 is SGHTA and CDR2 is FQGNSA. The CDR3: CASSLGITSGTGDTQYF. CDR3 nucleotides: TGTGCCAGCAGCTTAGGCATAACTAGCGGGACTGGAGATACGCAGTATTTT.

This clonotype was found many times. V usage is TRBV28 and J usage is TRBJ2-2, with 13 bases that match TRBD2. Trimming cost V 3 bases and J 7 bases; bases outside gene matches: 11. CDR1 and CDR2 (germline): MDHEN, SYDVKM. CDR3 length equals 18 residues. The CDR3 sequence is CASSFKKGTSGNVGELFF. CDR3 DNA: TGTGCCAGCAGTTTTAAAAAAGGGACTAGCGGGAACGTCGGGGAGCTGTTTTTT.

A note on this clonotype: A read error may produce the germline difference seen at one junction end. J is TRBJ2-1 and V is TRBV12-3 or TRBV12-4; the match to TRBD2 covers 8 bases. The CDR3 is 17 amino acids. The CDR3 bases are TGTGCCGGCAGGTTAAATAGCGGGGTCAGCCCGAACAATGAGCAGTTCTTC. Its protein is CAGRLNSGVSPNNEQFF.

The chain combines TRBV27 with TRBJ2-3; TRBD2 matches 10 bases. Unmatched junction bases numbered 9, after V lost 3 bases and J lost 6 bases. Germline CDR1 and CDR2: MNHEY and SMNVEV (reference sequence). The CDR3 is made up of 16 amino acids. The CDR3 region has the DNA TGTGCCAGCAGTTTGGGACTAGCGAGGGACCCGGATACGCAGTATTTT. Translated: CASSLGLARDPDTQYF.

Ten or more counts support this clonotype. The chain uses TRBV18 and TRBJ2-7, with TRBD1 matching over 7 bases. The germline V gene has CDR1 KGHSH and CDR2 LQKENI. The CDR3 spans 14 residues. Germline trimming cut 3 bases from V and 5 bases from J; bases unmatched to any gene: 7. CDR3 loop: CASSPDRAMDEQYF. CDR3 DNA: TGTGCCAGCTCACCCGACAGGGCTATGGACGAGCAGTACTTC.

At least ten counts were recorded for this clonotype. The rearrangement uses TRBV30 and TRBJ1-1; D is undetermined. Germline assignment: CDR1 GTSNPN and CDR2 SVGIG (reference sequence). Deletions cut 7 bases from V and 1 base from J, with 16 bases between. The length of the CDR3 is 14 residues. In nucleotides, the CDR3 is TGTGCCTTGCCAAAAAGAGGGAGGAACACTGAAGCTTTCTTT. This sequence encodes CALPKRGRNTEAFF.

The rearrangement links TRBV19 to TRBJ2-2; D might be TRBD1 (5 bases). V lost 3 bases to trimming and J lost 5 bases, with 10 bases between them. The CDR3 has 14 amino acids. CDR1 and CDR2 from the germline V gene are LNHDA and SQIVND (reference sequence). The CDR3 loop is CASSIDSYTGELFF. As DNA, the CDR3 is TGTGCCAGTAGTATCGACAGCTATACCGGGGAGCTGTTTTTT.

In the case of this clonotype: A read error may explain this, as a much larger clone is one base away. In nucleotides, the CDR3 is TGTGCCAGCAGTTGGACTAGCGACACAGATACGCAGTATTTT. Its translation is CASSWTSDTDTQYF. The chain couples TRBV6-5 to TRBJ2-3; 9 bases match TRBD2. CDR1 MNHEY and CDR2 SVGAGI come from the germline V gene. This CDR3 has 14 residues. The J segment lost 2 bases and the V segment lost 4 bases, leaving 1 base of the junction unmatched.

About this clonotype: At one end, the junction sequence differs from germline, possibly due to a read error. The rearrangement uses TRBV28 and TRBJ1-4, with D maybe TRBD1 (6 bases). CDR1 and CDR2 (germline): MDHEN, SYDVKM. This CDR3 has 14 residues. The CDR3 bases are TGTGCCAGCAGTTTGGGGGCAACTAATGAAAAACCGTTTTTT. It encodes CASSLGATNEKPFF.

This clonotype was recorded at least ten times. The chain employs TRBV18 and TRBJ2-3, with 7 bases fitting TRBD1. The CDR3 has 14 residues. The germline V gene has CDR1 KGHSH and CDR2 LQKENI. J was trimmed by 5 bases and V by 5 bases; bases with no gene match: 7. In DNA, the CDR3 is TGTGCCAGCTCAAGAACAGGGGCCGGAGATACGCAGTATTTT. The encoded protein is CASSRTGAGDTQYF.

The chain links TRBV20-1 to TRBJ2-1, with 9 bases aligning to TRBD2. The V and J ends lost 7 bases and 4 bases, in that order; junction bases with no gene match: 11. CDR3 length: 15 amino acids. The germline gives CDR1 DFQATT, CDR2 SNEGSKA (reference sequence). The CDR3 DNA follows: TGCAGTGGTGGGGGAGCTAGCGGGGATTACAATGAGCAGTTCTTC. Amino acids: CSGGGASGDYNEQFF.

V usage is TRBV2 and J usage is TRBJ2-1, with 10 positions matching TRBD1. Trimming cost V 6 bases and J 9 bases; bases outside gene matches: 14. This CDR3 comprises 16 residues. Per the germline V gene, CDR1 is SNHLY and CDR2 is FYNNEI. This CDR3 is CASRSLGQGTPSEQFF. The CDR3 DNA reads as TGTGCCAGCAGATCTCTGGGACAGGGGACACCCAGTGAGCAGTTCTTC.